Each of the 23 T cell receptor beta chains below was sequenced from the same sample in a study of immune reconstitution after stem cell transplant in scleroderma. Each CDR3 protein is one row after TCRdb ran MiXCR on the RT-PCR reads. The table shows 3,000 to 4,500 distinct CDR3 sequences, with roughly 6.4% occurring only once. Specimen collection occurred before or after autologous hematopoietic stem cell transplantation (not recorded which). The receptors shown here come from a female donor with systemic sclerosis.

V gene TRBV20-1 combines with J gene TRBJ1-2, with 7 bases that match TRBD1. V lost 5 bases and J lost 6; bases outside the gene matches: 6. This CDR3 contains 12 residues. Germline-derived CDR1 and CDR2 are DFQATT and SNEGSKA (reference sequence). CDR3 coding DNA: TGCAGTGCTCCCCGACAGGGCCATGGCTACACCTTC. Protein: CSAPRQGHGYTF.

Relative to its sample, this clonotype is medium-sized. The genes are TRBV20-1 and TRBJ1-2; 11 bases align to TRBD1. The CDR3 contains 14 residues. With V trimmed by 6 bases and J by 6 bases, 9 bases remained unmatched. CDR1 is DFQATT and CDR2 is SNEGSKA in the germline V gene (reference sequence). CDR3 amino acids: CSAGTGTGGDGYTF. CDR3 coding DNA: TGCAGTGCCGGAACCGGGACAGGGGGGGATGGCTACACCTTC.

This clonotype was recorded a few times. V and J are TRBV20-1 and TRBJ1-6; D is uncertain. The germline CDR1 and CDR2 sequences are DFQATT and SNEGSKA (reference sequence). This CDR3 is built from 16 residues. V lost 6 bases and J lost 0, with 15 bases in between. In nucleotides, the CDR3 is TGCAGTGCACCCGTGGGGTTGGGCTCCTATAATTCACCCCTCCACTTT. Encoded protein: CSAPVGLGSYNSPLHF.

This clonotype was picked up a small number of times. The chain is built from TRBV5-1 and TRBJ2-1; 9 positions match TRBD2. CDR3 size: 17 residues. The V and J ends lost 4 bases and 1 base, in that order; junction bases with no gene match: 9. CDR1 and CDR2 from the germline V gene are SGHRS and YFSETQ. CDR3 nucleotides: TGCGCCAGCAGCCCTAATTTAGCGGGAGTATCCTACAATGAGCAGTTCTTC. The encoded protein is CASSPNLAGVSYNEQFF.

This clonotype is medium-sized (0.01 to 0.1%) within its sample. The V call is TRBV5-1, the J call TRBJ1-2, with D hard to call. Germline-derived CDR1 and CDR2 are SGHRS and YFSETQ. The CDR3 covers 13 residues. V was shortened by 1 base and J by 5 bases, with 9 bases between the two germline ends. CDR3 sequence (DNA): TGCGCCAGCAGCTTGTCAGAAATATATGGCTACACCTTC. This codes for CASSLSEIYGYTF.

This clonotype is labeled medium-sized. Being one base from a much bigger clone, this may be a read error. The chain employs TRBV13 and TRBJ1-1, with TRBD1 identical over 8 bases. The CDR3 is made up of 15 amino acids. Germline values: CDR1 PRHDT, CDR2 FYEKMQ (reference sequence). The CDR3 coding sequence is TGTGCCAGCGGCTTAGACAGGGGTTCGGACACTGAAGCTTTCTTT. This sequence encodes CASGLDRGSDTEAFF.

This clonotype is termed medium-sized. This chain connects TRBV7-9 to TRBJ2-4; D not resolved. With 2 bases removed from V and 8 bases from J, the gap between germline ends came to 19 bases. This CDR3 is 16 amino acids long. Germline V CDR1 and CDR2: SEHNR, FQNEAQ (reference sequence). Here the CDR3 DNA reads TGTGCCAGCAGCTTAAAGCATGAAGGCCCACTGTACATTCAGTACTTC. Protein: CASSLKHEGPLYIQYF.

This clonotype was counted only a few times. The rearrangement links TRBV6-5 to TRBJ2-5, with 12 positions matching TRBD2. The ends lost 5 bases at V and 1 base at J; junction bases unmatched: 2. Looked up from germline, CDR1 is MNHEY and CDR2 is SVGAGI. The CDR3 spans 15 residues. CDR3 loop: CASSPTSGSQETQYF. The CDR3 DNA sequence: TGTGCCAGCAGTCCGACTAGCGGGAGCCAAGAGACCCAGTACTTC.

This clonotype is labeled medium-sized. The chain links TRBV29-1 to TRBJ2-7; TRBD2 is a possible D gene (5 bases). CDR3 length: 11 residues. Germline V gene lookup returns CDR1 SQVTM and CDR2 ANQGSEA. The V gene lost 5 bases and the J gene lost 3 bases, with 8 bases spanning the gap. Here the CDR3 reads CSVSSFYEQYF. In DNA, the CDR3 is TGCAGCGTTTCTAGCTTCTACGAGCAGTACTTC.

The chain's CDR3 is CSGAQDNQPQHF. CDR3 nucleotides: TGCAGCGGGGCCCAGGACAATCAGCCCCAGCATTTT. This chain uses TRBV29-1 with TRBJ1-5; no reliable D call. CDR3 size: 12 residues. Germline assignment: CDR1 SQVTM and CDR2 ANQGSEA. The V and J ends lost 7 bases and 3 bases respectively, with 10 bases between them.

By share, this clonotype counts as medium-sized. This chain links TRBV27 with TRBJ1-5; no reliable D call. The germline CDR1 and CDR2 sequences are MNHEY and SMNVEV (reference sequence). This CDR3 region has 14 residues. The V end was cut by 0 bases, the J end by 6 bases, with 9 bases between. Here the CDR3 reads CASSLSRVSQPQHF. For the CDR3, the DNA is TGTGCCAGCAGTTTATCGAGAGTTAGTCAGCCCCAGCATTTT.

Within the sample, this clonotype is medium-sized. The chain combines TRBV28 with TRBJ2-5; 8 nucleotides match TRBD1. Germline loops: CDR1 MDHEN, CDR2 SYDVKM. This CDR3 has 16 residues. J gave up 8 bases and V 5 bases, and 16 bases lay outside the gene matches. CDR3 nucleotides: TGTGCCAGCAGTGATTCCGGGACAGGCTTCGTGTACACCCAGTACTTC. Amino acids: CASSDSGTGFVYTQYF.

In this sample, this clonotype is medium-sized (0.01 to 0.1%). The chain has TRBV29-1 and TRBJ2-7; D unclear. V lost 4 bases to trimming and J lost 2 bases, with 15 bases between them. CDR3 length: 14 residues. CDR1 and CDR2 (germline): SQVTM, ANQGSEA. CDR3 DNA sequence: TGCAGCGTTGCGATGTGGCACATCACCTACGAGCAGTACTTC. It translates to CSVAMWHITYEQYF.

This clonotype is categorized as medium-sized. This chain joins TRBV20-1 and TRBJ2-1; D is unresolved. Looked up from germline, CDR1 is DFQATT and CDR2 is SNEGSKA (reference sequence). CDR3 length equals 12 residues. V lost 4 bases and J 3 bases, leaving 7 bases between the germline ends. Written as DNA, the CDR3 is TGCAGTGCTACATCCCTCTACAATGAGCAGTTCTTC. As protein: CSATSLYNEQFF.

Relative to its sample, this clonotype is medium-sized (0.01 to 0.1%). The genes are TRBV18 and TRBJ2-1; no reliable D call. The germline gives CDR1 KGHSH, CDR2 LQKENI. Trimming pared 1 base from V and 8 bases from J, leaving 15 bases between. This CDR3 has 15 amino acids. CDR3 DNA sequence: TGTGCCAGCTCACCACTAAGGGTCGTTTGTGATGAGCAGTTCTTC. It yields the protein CASSPLRVVCDEQFF.

There are a few counts of this clonotype. The genes are TRBV28 and TRBJ2-1; possible D gene TRBD2, 5 bases. The CDR3 length is 16 residues. V dropped 3 bases and J dropped 4 bases, with 16 bases sitting between them. Germline assignment: CDR1 MDHEN and CDR2 SYDVKM. This CDR3 is CASSFGGLTTYNEQFF. CDR3 sequence (DNA): TGTGCCAGCAGTTTCGGCGGCCTGACTACGTACAATGAGCAGTTCTTC.

This clonotype qualifies as medium-sized. The chain combines TRBV6-5 with TRBJ1-1; 7 bases are a match to TRBD1. Trimming cost V 2 bases and J 3 bases; bases outside gene matches: 12. From germline, CDR1 is MNHEY and CDR2 SVGAGI. The length of the CDR3 is 17 residues. The DNA for the CDR3 is TGTGCCAGCAGTTACAATACAGGGGTTTTGGGGGACACTGAAGCTTTCTTT. Its protein is CASSYNTGVLGDTEAFF.

This clonotype is medium-sized within its sample. CDR3 coding DNA: TGCAGTGCTCCTTTGCTCTATGGCTACACCTTC. Its protein product is CSAPLLYGYTF. This chain uses TRBV20-1 with TRBJ1-2; D is undetermined. The CDR3 has 11 amino acids. CDR1 is DFQATT and CDR2 is SNEGSKA in the germline V gene (reference sequence). V gave up 5 bases and J gave up 4 bases, with 8 bases separating them.

This clonotype qualifies as medium-sized. The V gene is TRBV5-1, the J gene TRBJ1-5; TRBD1 aligns across 8 bases. Germline loops: CDR1 SGHRS, CDR2 YFSETQ. J lost 2 bases, V lost 3 bases, and 4 bases had no gene match. The CDR3 sequence is 15 residues long. The DNA for the CDR3 is TGCGCCAGCAGCTGGACAGGGATGGGCAATCAGCCCCAGCATTTT. It specifies CASSWTGMGNQPQHF.

This clonotype counts as medium-sized (0.01 to 0.1%). V and J are TRBV7-2 and TRBJ2-7, with a weak D call TRBD2 (6 bases). Between the trimmed V and J ends, which lost 2 bases and 6 bases, there was a span of 17 bases. Germline CDR1 and CDR2: SGHTA and FQGNSA. This CDR3 is built from 15 residues. The CDR3 is CASSLKVLAGIEQYF. The CDR3 DNA reads as TGTGCCAGCAGCTTAAAGGTACTGGCGGGGATCGAGCAGTACTTC.

This clonotype is medium-sized within its sample. The V and J genes are TRBV20-1 and TRBJ2-1, with D uncertain. Per germline, CDR1 DFQATT and CDR2 SNEGSKA (reference sequence). The CDR3 consists of 17 residues. Trimming stripped 1 base from V and 6 bases from J, with 22 bases between. The CDR3 sequence: CSARGPGRQKRVNEQFF. The CDR3 coding sequence is TGCAGTGCTAGAGGGCCGGGTAGGCAGAAGCGAGTCAATGAGCAGTTCTTC.

In this sample, this clonotype is medium-sized. The CDR3 sequence is CASSQRSMNTEAFF. The CDR3 DNA follows: TGTGCCAGCAGCCAACGCAGTATGAACACTGAAGCTTTCTTT. The chain has TRBV3-1 and TRBJ1-1; D uncertain. The length of the CDR3 is 14 residues. The germline gives CDR1 LGHDT, CDR2 YNNKEL (reference sequence). The ends were cut back, 2 bases at V and 0 bases at J, with 7 bases in the middle.

The CDR3 DNA sequence: TGTGCCAGCAGCTCGACAGGGAGCAATCAGCCCCAGCATTTT. As protein: CASSSTGSNQPQHF. The chain has TRBV5-6 and TRBJ1-5; 7 bases align to TRBD1. This CDR3 spans 14 amino acids. Trimming at V came to 3 bases and at J to 1 base, leaving 1 base not matched to a gene. Germline CDR1 is SGHDT and CDR2 is YYEEEE. Full variable domain (remainder filled in from reference TRBV5-6 and TRBJ1-5): DAGVTQSPTHLIKTRGQQVTLRCSPKSGHDTVSWYQQALGQGPQFIFQYYEEEERQRGNFPDRFSGHQFPNYSSELNVNALLLGDSALYLCASSSTGSNQPQHFGDGTRLSIL.